The 5 T cell receptor beta chains below all came from one sample that was sequenced in a study of blood T cell repertoires in COVID-19. The data were produced by immunoSEQ multiplex PCR, yet TCRdb's version contains in-frame clones alone and is incomplete. The sample lists about 45,000 clones; about nine tenths were seen once. Specimen: peripheral blood. Receptor source: a human donor in a cohort sampled during active COVID-19.

J is TRBJ1-2 and V is TRBV19; D not certain. Germline CDR1 and CDR2: LNHDA and SQIVND (reference sequence). The CDR3 totals 12 residues. V lost 5 bases and J 2 bases, leaving 6 bases between the germline ends. Here the CDR3 DNA reads TGTGCCAGTAGTTCCCCAAACTATGGCTACACCTTC. Protein product: CASSSPNYGYTF.

This clone appeared a single time. This chain links TRBV7-6 with TRBJ1-1, with TRBD1 matching over 7 bases. The CDR3 is 16 residues long. The germline CDR1 and CDR2 sequences are SGHVS and FNYEAQ. J lost 2 bases, V lost 1 base, and 7 bases had no gene match. The CDR3 DNA reads as TGTGCCAGCAGCTTAGTTCAGGCAGGGGGTAACACTGAAGCTTTCTTT. This sequence encodes CASSLVQAGGNTEAFF.

The genes are TRBV3-1 (or the pseudogene TRBV3-2) and TRBJ1-1, with TRBD1 matching over 7 bases. The CDR3 is 13 residues long. From germline, CDR1 is LGHDT and CDR2 YNNKEL (reference sequence). J lost 11 bases, V lost 4 bases, and 10 bases had no gene match. CDR3 in amino acids: CASSRTPQGWAFF. In DNA form, the CDR3 reads TGTGCCAGCAGCCGTACTCCACAGGGGTGGGCTTTCTTT.

This clone came up a few times. This chain connects TRBV7-8 to TRBJ1-1; tentative D call: TRBD1 (6 bases). This CDR3 comprises 13 residues. V lost 5 bases, J lost 1 base, and 8 bases lay in between. CDR1 is SGHVS and CDR2 is FQNEAQ in the germline V gene. In DNA form, the CDR3 reads TGTGCCAGCAGCCAAGGGGGGAACACTGAAGCTTTCTTT. This codes for CASSQGGNTEAFF.

This chain connects TRBV19 to TRBJ1-6; the match to TRBD1 covers 7 bases. Trimming took 4 bases from V and 7 from J; bases not matched to a gene: 16. CDR3 length equals 18 residues. Germline CDR1 reads LNHDA; CDR2 reads SQIVND (reference sequence). CDR3 DNA: TGTGCCAGTAGTACGGTCAGGGGGTCTGGAGGGGGAAATTCACCCCTCCACTTT. It yields the protein CASSTVRGSGGGNSPLHF.